What follows are 17 T cell receptor beta chains derived from one specimen sequenced in a study of T cells in Graves' hyperthyroidism and ophthalmopathy. There were TCR beta CDR3 regions amplified from RNA transcripts. The HTBI set primed first-round TCR CDR3 RT-PCR. A single record per CDR3 protein comes from TCRdb applying MiXCR to the multiplex PCR reads. In the table there are about 360,000 distinct CDR3 sequences, less than 15% of which are singletons. The sequenced sample was blood. These receptors all stem from a woman between 18 and 29 years old with Graves' hyperthyroidism.

Turning to this clonotype: A junction boundary mismatches the germline segment, possibly from a read error. The genes are TRBV19 and TRBJ1-1; D is unresolved. The CDR3 consists of 14 residues. CDR1 LNHDA and CDR2 SQIVND come from the germline V gene (reference sequence). CDR3: CASSGVGSYTETFF. The DNA for the CDR3 is TGTGCCAGTAGTGGTGTGGGGTCATACACTGAAACTTTCTTT. Based on the CDR3 plus reference TRBV19 and TRBJ1-1, the full variable domain is DGGITQSPKYLFRKEGQNVTLSCEQNLNHDAMYWYRQDPGQGLRLIYYSQIVNDFQKGDIAEGYSVSREKKESFPLTVTSAQKNPTAFYLCASSGVGSYTETFFGQGTRLTVV.

The genes are TRBV24-1 and TRBJ2-3, with 9 positions matching TRBD2. CDR3 size: 17 residues. The junction had 7 bases not matched to a gene; V was cut back by 3 bases and J by 1 base. Per germline, CDR1 KGHDR and CDR2 SFDVKD. The CDR3 spells CATSDNRLAERTDTQYF. CDR3 nucleotides: TGTGCCACCAGTGATAACAGACTAGCGGAGCGCACAGATACGCAGTATTTT.

This clonotype was picked up a small number of times. V is TRBV20-1 and J is TRBJ2-7; 7 bases fit TRBD1. This CDR3 contains 15 residues. V shed 6 bases, J shed 0 bases, and the junction held 11 bases outside the gene matches. Germline lookup yields CDR1 DFQATT and CDR2 SNEGSKA (reference sequence). CDR3 bases: TGCAGTGCCGTCGGGACAGTAATTATCTCCTACGAGCAGTACTTC. Amino acid sequence: CSAVGTVIISYEQYF.

The table lists this clonotype with a few counts. The V call is TRBV7-6, the J call TRBJ2-1; 9 nucleotides line up with TRBD1. Per germline, CDR1 SGHVS and CDR2 FNYEAQ. The CDR3 runs to 15 residues. The junction had 9 bases not matched to a gene; V was cut back by 5 bases and J by 7 bases. The DNA for the CDR3 is TGTGCCAGCAGCCCACCGGGACAGGGTAGAAATGAGCAGTTCTTC. Its translation: CASSPPGQGRNEQFF.

This clonotype was picked up many times. The chain joins TRBV12-5 to TRBJ2-1; 9 nucleotides line up with TRBD1. The CDR3 covers 13 residues. V dropped 6 bases and J dropped 7; count of bases not matched to a gene: 4. CDR1 is LGHNT, CDR2 FRNRAP, per germline. The CDR3 bases are TGTGCTAGTGGACATGGACAGGGGAATGAGCAGTTCTTC. It encodes CASGHGQGNEQFF.

This chain joins TRBV6-1 and TRBJ2-2; D possibly uses TRBD1 or TRBD2 (5 bases each). Trimming removed 6 bases at V and 1 base at J, with 15 bases between. The CDR3 spans 16 residues. Germline CDR1 and CDR2: MNHNS and SASEGT. The CDR3 DNA sequence: TGTGCCAGCAGCTCGGGACGGCTACTGAACACCGGGGAGCTGTTTTTT. Encoded protein: CASSSGRLLNTGELFF.

This clonotype was picked up many times. The chain recombines TRBV28 with TRBJ2-1; the match to TRBD2 covers 11 bases. Germline V gene data show CDR1 as MDHEN and CDR2 as SYDVKM. CDR3 length equals 14 residues. Losses at the gene ends were 6 bases for V and 5 bases for J; bases not matched to a gene: 3. Written as DNA, the CDR3 is TGTGCCAGCAGGACTAGCGGGATGAACAATGAGCAGTTCTTC. Its protein is CASRTSGMNNEQFF.

This clonotype was seen ten or more times. The chain combines TRBV11-2 with TRBJ1-1; D is perhaps TRBD1 (6 bases). CDR1 SGHAT and CDR2 FQNNGV come from the germline V gene. The CDR3 length is 17 residues. The ends were cut back, 4 bases at V and 0 bases at J, with 18 bases in the middle. CDR3 region: CASSSAETGVMNTEAFF. The CDR3 DNA sequence: TGTGCCAGCAGCTCCGCGGAGACAGGTGTGATGAACACTGAAGCTTTCTTT.

J is TRBJ2-3 and V is TRBV24-1; D tentatively fits TRBD1 or TRBD2 (6 bases each). The V gene's germline CDR1 is KGHDR and CDR2 SFDVKD. The CDR3 has 17 amino acids. The germline V and J ends were trimmed by 3 bases and 2 bases, with 17 bases remaining between them. CDR3 amino acids: CATSDRVRGGPTDTQYF. CDR3 nucleotides: TGTGCCACCAGTGATCGGGTGAGAGGGGGGCCCACAGATACGCAGTATTTT.

This clonotype was seen more than once but under ten times. The V and J genes are TRBV28 and TRBJ1-2, with 10 nucleotides matching TRBD1. This CDR3 has 13 residues. In germline, CDR1 is MDHEN, CDR2 SYDVKM. Germline trimming cut 6 bases from V and 8 bases from J; bases unmatched to any gene: 6. CDR3 bases: TGTGCCAGCAGCCCTGGGGACAGGGGCGGCTACACCTTC. The encoded protein is CASSPGDRGGYTF.

This clonotype has a count of ten or more. The gene calls are TRBV6-1 and TRBJ2-5; D uncertain. Trimming shortened V by 5 bases and J by 5 bases, and 15 bases separated the two germline ends. Per germline, CDR1 MNHNS and CDR2 SASEGT. The CDR3 contains 14 residues. The DNA of the CDR3 is TGTGCCAGCAGTAGACATATCTCGGAGGAGACCCAGTACTTC. As protein: CASSRHISEETQYF.

This clonotype was observed many times. J is TRBJ2-3 and V is TRBV27; 16 bases are a match to TRBD2. The CDR3 loop spans 17 amino acids. J was trimmed by 5 bases and V by 2 bases; bases with no gene match: 4. Looked up from germline, CDR1 is MNHEY and CDR2 is SMNVEV (reference sequence). The CDR3 loop reads CASSLRGLAGGQDTQYF. CDR3 nucleotides: TGTGCCAGCAGTTTAAGGGGACTAGCGGGGGGGCAAGATACGCAGTATTTT.

This clonotype was counted only a few times. The chain uses TRBV4-2 and TRBJ2-7, with 8 bases lining up with TRBD1. V lost 0 bases to trimming and J lost 5 bases; unmatched junction nucleotides: 9. The CDR3 has 16 amino acids. Germline CDR1 LGHNA, CDR2 YNFKEQ. The CDR3 nucleotides are TGTGCCAGCAGCCAAGATGATCGGACAGGGCCCCACGAGCAGTACTTC. This sequence encodes CASSQDDRTGPHEQYF.

This clonotype was counted between two and nine times. Just one base apart from a much larger clone, this may be a read error. This sequence joins TRBV6-1 and TRBJ2-7; 7 positions agree with TRBD1. Germline CDR1 is MNHNS and CDR2 is SASEGT. This CDR3 is 14 amino acids long. The CDR3 DNA is TGTGCCAGCGGTGAGGGGCAGGGGGCCTACGAGCAGTACTTC. Translated, it gives CASGEGQGAYEQYF.

This clonotype showed up just a few times. This chain joins TRBV10-2 and TRBJ1-2; D gene ambiguous. V dropped 0 bases and J dropped 0 bases, with 11 bases sitting between them. This CDR3 is 16 amino acids long. Germline V gives CDR1 WSHSY, CDR2 SAAADI. The CDR3 is CASSESLSPANYGYTF. CDR3 nucleotides: TGCGCCAGCAGTGAGTCGCTTTCGCCGGCTAACTATGGCTACACCTTC.

At least ten counts were recorded for this clonotype. The chain uses TRBV6-1 and TRBJ2-5; D remains ambiguous. This CDR3 has 12 residues. Germline V gene data show CDR1 as MNHNS and CDR2 as SASEGT. Trimming removed 4 bases at V and 3 bases at J, with 6 bases between. For the CDR3, the DNA is TGTGCCAGCAGTGCGATAGAAGAGACCCAGTACTTC. It is translated as CASSAIEETQYF.

This clonotype was seen only a few times. The V gene is TRBV9, the J gene TRBJ2-7; TRBD1 matches at 8 bases. Germline V gives CDR1 SGDLS, CDR2 YYNGEE. With 0 bases clipped from V and 7 bases from J, the junction kept 6 bases outside the gene matches. The CDR3 covers 14 residues. CDR3 DNA sequence: TGTGCCAGCAGCGTAGGAGGAACAGGGGGAGAGCAGTACTTC. Encoded protein: CASSVGGTGGEQYF.